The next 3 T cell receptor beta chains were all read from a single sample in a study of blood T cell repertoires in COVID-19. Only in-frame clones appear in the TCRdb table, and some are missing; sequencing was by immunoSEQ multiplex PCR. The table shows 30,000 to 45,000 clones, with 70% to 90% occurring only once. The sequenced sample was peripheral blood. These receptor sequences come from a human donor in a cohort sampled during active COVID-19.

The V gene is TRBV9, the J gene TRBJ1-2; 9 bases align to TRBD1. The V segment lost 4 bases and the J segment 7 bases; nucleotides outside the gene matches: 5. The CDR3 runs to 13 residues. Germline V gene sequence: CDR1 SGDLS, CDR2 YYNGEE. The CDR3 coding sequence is TGTGCCAGCAGCACCGGGACAGGGTTTGGCTACACCTTC. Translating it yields CASSTGTGFGYTF.

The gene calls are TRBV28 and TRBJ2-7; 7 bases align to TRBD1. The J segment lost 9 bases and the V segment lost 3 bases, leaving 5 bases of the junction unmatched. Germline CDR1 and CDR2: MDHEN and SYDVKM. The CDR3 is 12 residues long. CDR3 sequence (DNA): TGTGCCAGCAGTTTCGGACAGGCGGGGCAGTACTTC. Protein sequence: CASSFGQAGQYF.

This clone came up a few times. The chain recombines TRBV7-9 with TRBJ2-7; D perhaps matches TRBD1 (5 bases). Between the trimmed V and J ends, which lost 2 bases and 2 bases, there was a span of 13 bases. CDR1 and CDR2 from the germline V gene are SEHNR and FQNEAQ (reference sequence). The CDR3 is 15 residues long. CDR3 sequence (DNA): TGTGCCAGCAGCTTAAGTGTCCAGGGTCCCTACGAGCAGTACTTC. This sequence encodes CASSLSVQGPYEQYF.